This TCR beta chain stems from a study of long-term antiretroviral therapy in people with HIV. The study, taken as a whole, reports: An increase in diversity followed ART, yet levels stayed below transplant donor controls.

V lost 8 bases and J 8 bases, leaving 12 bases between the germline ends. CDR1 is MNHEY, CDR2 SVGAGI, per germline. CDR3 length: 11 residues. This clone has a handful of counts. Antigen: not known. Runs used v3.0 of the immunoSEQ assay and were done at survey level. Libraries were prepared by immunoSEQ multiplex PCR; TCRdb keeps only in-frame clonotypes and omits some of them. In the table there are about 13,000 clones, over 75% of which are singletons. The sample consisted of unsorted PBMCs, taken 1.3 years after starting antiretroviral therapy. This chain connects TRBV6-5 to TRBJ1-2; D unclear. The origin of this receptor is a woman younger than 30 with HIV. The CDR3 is CASGSTGGYTF. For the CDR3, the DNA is TGTGCCAGCGGGTCCACGGGGGGCTACACCTTC.